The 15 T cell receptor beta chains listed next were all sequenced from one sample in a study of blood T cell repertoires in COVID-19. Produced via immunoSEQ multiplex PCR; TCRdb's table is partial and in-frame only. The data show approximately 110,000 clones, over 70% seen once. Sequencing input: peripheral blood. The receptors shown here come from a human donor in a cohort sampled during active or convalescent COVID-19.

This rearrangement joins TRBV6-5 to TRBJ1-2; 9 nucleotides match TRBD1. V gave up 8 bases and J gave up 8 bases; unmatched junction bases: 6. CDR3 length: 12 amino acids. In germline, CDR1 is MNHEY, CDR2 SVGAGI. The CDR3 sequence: CASGTGYQGYTF. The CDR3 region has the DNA TGTGCCAGCGGGACAGGGTATCAGGGCTACACCTTC.

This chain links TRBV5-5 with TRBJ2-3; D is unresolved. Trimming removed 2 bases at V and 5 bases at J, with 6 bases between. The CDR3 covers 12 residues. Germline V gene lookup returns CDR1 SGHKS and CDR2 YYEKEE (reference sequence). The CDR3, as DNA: TGTGCCAGCAGCTTACAGATAGATACGCAGTATTTT. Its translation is CASSLQIDTQYF.

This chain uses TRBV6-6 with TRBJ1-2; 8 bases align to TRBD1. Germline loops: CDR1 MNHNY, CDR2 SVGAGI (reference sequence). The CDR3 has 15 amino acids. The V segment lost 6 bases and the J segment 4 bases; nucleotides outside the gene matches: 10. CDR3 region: CASRGQVASIYGYTF. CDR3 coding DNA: TGTGCCAGCAGGGGACAGGTGGCCTCGATCTATGGCTACACCTTC.

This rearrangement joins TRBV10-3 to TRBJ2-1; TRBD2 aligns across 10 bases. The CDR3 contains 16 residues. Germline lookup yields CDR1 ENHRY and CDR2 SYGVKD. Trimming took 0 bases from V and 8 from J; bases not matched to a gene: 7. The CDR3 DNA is TGTGCCATCAGTGAGTCCGCTAGCGGGAGTTTCTATGAGCAGTTCTTC. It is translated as CAISESASGSFYEQFF.

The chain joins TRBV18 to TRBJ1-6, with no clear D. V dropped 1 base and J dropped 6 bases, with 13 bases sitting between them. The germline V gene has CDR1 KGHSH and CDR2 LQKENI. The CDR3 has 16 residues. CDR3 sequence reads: CASSPLPPGLNSPLHF. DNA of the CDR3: TGTGCCAGCTCACCACTGCCCCCCGGTCTTAATTCACCCCTCCACTTT.

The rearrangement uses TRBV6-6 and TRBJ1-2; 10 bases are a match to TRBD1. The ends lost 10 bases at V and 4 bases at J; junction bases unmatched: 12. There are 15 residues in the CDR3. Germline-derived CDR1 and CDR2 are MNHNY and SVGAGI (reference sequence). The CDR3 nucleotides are TGTGCCACAAAAGATGACAGGGGGCGCGGCTATGGCTACACCTTC. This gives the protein CATKDDRGRGYGYTF.

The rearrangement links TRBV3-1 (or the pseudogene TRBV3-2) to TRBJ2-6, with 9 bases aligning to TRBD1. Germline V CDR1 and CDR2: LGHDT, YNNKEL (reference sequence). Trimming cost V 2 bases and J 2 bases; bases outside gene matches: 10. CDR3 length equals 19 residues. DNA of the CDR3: TGTGCCAGCAGCCAAATAATAGGACAGGGGCGTACTGGGGCCAACGTCCTGACTTTC. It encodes CASSQIIGQGRTGANVLTF.

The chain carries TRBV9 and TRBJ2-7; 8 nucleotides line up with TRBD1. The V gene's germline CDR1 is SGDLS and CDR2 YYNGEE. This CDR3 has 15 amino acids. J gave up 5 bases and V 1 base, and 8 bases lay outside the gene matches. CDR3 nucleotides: TGTGCCAGCAGCGTATTAGGGGCAGGGGGCGACGAGCAGTACTTC. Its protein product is CASSVLGAGGDEQYF.

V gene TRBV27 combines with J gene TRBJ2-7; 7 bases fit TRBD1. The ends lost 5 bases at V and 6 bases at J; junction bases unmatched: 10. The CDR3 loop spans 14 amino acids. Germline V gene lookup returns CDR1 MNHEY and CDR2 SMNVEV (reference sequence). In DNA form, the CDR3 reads TGTGCCAGCAGTACCGGCAGGGGGTCGTCCGAGCAGTACTTC. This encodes CASSTGRGSSEQYF.

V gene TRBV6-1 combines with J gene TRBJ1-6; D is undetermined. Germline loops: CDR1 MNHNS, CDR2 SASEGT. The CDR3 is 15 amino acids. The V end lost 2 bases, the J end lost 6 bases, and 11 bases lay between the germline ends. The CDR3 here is CASSEYPGFNSPLHF. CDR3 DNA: TGTGCCAGCAGTGAATATCCGGGATTTAATTCACCCCTCCACTTT.

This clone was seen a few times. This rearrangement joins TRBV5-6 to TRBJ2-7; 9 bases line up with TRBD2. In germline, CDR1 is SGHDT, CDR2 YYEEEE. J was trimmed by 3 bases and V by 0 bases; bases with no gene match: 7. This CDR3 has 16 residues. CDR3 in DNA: TGTGCCAGCAGCTTGGTTGGCGGGACTAGCAGCTACGAGCAGTACTTC. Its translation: CASSLVGGTSSYEQYF.

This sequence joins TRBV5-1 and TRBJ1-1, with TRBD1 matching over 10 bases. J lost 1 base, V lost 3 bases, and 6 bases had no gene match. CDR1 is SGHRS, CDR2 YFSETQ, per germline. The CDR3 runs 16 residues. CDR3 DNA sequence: TGCGCCAGCAGCTCGGGGACAGGGGCTAAGAACACTGAAGCTTTCTTT. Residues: CASSSGTGAKNTEAFF.

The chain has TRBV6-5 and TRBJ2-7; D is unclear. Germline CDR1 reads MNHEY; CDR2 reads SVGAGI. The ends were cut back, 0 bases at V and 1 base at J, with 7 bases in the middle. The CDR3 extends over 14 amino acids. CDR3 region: CASSYSGLSYEQYF. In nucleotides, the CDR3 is TGTGCCAGCAGTTACTCCGGTCTTTCCTACGAGCAGTACTTC.

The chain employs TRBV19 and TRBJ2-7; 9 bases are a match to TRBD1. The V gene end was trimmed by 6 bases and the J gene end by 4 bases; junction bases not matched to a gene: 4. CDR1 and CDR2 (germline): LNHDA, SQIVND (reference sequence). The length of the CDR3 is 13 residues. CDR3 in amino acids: CASRRTGEYEQYF. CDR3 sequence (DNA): TGTGCCAGTAGACGGACAGGGGAGTACGAGCAGTACTTC.

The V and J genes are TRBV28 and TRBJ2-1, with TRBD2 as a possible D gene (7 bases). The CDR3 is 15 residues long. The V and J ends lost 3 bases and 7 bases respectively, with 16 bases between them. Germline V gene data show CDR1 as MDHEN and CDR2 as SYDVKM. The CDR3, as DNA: TGTGCCAGCAGTTTCGCGGGGGCCCCTGGGAATGAGCAGTTCTTC. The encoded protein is CASSFAGAPGNEQFF.